The present entry profiles one TCR beta chain with its context. The entry originates in a study of blood T cell repertoires in COVID-19. The repertoire was sequenced with immunoSEQ multiplex PCR; TCRdb's copy has only in-frame clones and lacks some. The sample carries hundreds of thousands of clones, about 88% recorded once. The TCR comes from a woman aged 65 to 85 with COVID-19, enrolled during active disease. Sequencing was performed on peripheral blood.

This CDR3 reads CASSFPDSGSSYNSPLHF. The CDR3 DNA follows: TGTGCCAGCAGCTTTCCGGACAGTGGGAGCTCCTATAATTCACCCCTCCACTTT. The rearrangement joins TRBV7-9 to TRBJ1-6; the D gene is possibly TRBD1 (6 bases). The CDR3 loop spans 18 amino acids. CDR1 and CDR2 from the germline V gene are SEHNR and FQNEAQ (reference sequence). V gave up 3 bases and J gave up 0 bases, with 15 bases separating them.